The T cell receptor beta chain under discussion was sequenced for a study of early T cells in non-severe SARS-CoV-2 infection (dated by TCRdb to the early 2020s). Context from the whole study: Because TCR sequencing relied on bulk RNA taken from unsorted whole blood, pairing of alpha and beta chains was not possible. On the study overall, not on this receptor specifically: Matching against VDJdb was skewed toward anti-spike CD8 responses, likely underestimated virus-specific expansions, and missed private and CD4 specificities.

Remarks on this clonotype: It lacks a known antigen. Base qualities are not at hand, and no much larger clone is one base apart.

A case-control design nested within a healthcare worker cohort in London, UK, was used, with weekly nasopharyngeal swab PCR tests and blood sampling performed. Between 23 and 31 March 2020, the week of the UK lockdown, healthcare workers were enrolled and then followed up weekly for as long as 16 weeks. Library creation used 5' RACE. Instrument on record: NextSeq 500. The TCR library protocol attached unique molecular identifiers to individual cDNA molecules to correct for sequencing error and PCR bias. TCR alpha and beta chains were both sequenced, and the abundances of alpha and beta sequences in each sample were closely correlated with each other. As for how the authors treated the data: V gene, J gene and CDR3 annotation of TCR sequences was performed with Decombinator V4. Expanded TCRs were defined as changing significantly between any two time points under a Poisson model with p below 0.0001. TCR abundances were normalised to the total number of TCRs sequenced per sample and expressed as counts per million. VDJdb, accessed 1 November 2021, was searched for CMV, EBV and SARS-CoV-2 annotated TCRs, with TCRs annotated for multiple antigens excluded. The public reads were reanalyzed by TCRdb: fastp trimming at Q25, MiXCR alignment, in-frame beta chains only. Each entry is one CDR3 protein sequence, shown with its most common DNA and genes. It is TCRdb's table, rather than the study itself, that gives the V and J calls and clone size. This sample holds some 50,000 distinct CDR3 sequences; roughly a tenth were observed only once. The ten largest clonotypes hold 20% to 25% of the sample.

The source is an adult who was a healthcare worker with PCR-confirmed SARS-CoV-2 infection or an uninfected control (not recorded which). Material for sequencing was whole blood.

The DNA is TGTGCCAGCACCTCATCAGTGAACACTGAAGCTTTCTTT. Its product reads: CASTSSVNTEAFF. The V and J segments used are TRBV3-1 and TRBJ1-1; the D segment cannot be called with confidence. Based on the germline V gene (reference sequence), the CDR1 and CDR2 sequences are LGHDT and YNNKEL. The CDR3 runs 13 residues from the cysteine to the phenylalanine. Only CDR3 DNA is held: 39 bases, read in frame from base 1. At the junction V is shortened by 7 bases and J by 0 bases, with 9 bases in between.